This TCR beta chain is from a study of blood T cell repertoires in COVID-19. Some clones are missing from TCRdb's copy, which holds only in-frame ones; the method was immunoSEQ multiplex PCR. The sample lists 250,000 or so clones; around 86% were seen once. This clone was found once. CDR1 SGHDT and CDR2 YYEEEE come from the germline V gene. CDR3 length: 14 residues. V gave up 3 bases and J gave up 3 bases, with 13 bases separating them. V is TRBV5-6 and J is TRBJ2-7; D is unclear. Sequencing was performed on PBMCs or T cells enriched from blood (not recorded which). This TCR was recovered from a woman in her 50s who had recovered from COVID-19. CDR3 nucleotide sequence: TGTGCCAGCAGCTACTCAGGTACAATCTACGAGCAGTACTTC. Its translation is CASSYSGTIYEQYF.